One sample yielded the 30 T cell receptor beta chains listed below, sequenced in a study of shared clonotypes between healthy human individuals. Assay: immunoSEQ multiplex PCR; the TCRdb copy retains only in-frame clones and omits some. The data contain 750,000 to 1,000,000 clones, about 92% of them seen just once; the ten biggest clones take up around 24%. Naive CD8 cells lacked CD45RO, underwent positive selection for CCR7 and left out terminally differentiated effector memory CD45RA+ cells. Source material: naive CD8+ T cells sorted from blood. The receptors here all came from a young man in good health.

The chain combines TRBV7-9 with TRBJ1-2; tentative D call: TRBD1 (5 bases). V gave up 0 bases and J gave up 2 bases, with 13 bases separating them. The V gene's germline CDR1 is SEHNR and CDR2 FQNEAQ (reference sequence). The CDR3 loop spans 16 amino acids. CDR3 amino acids: CASSLATAGINYGYTF. CDR3 sequence (DNA): TGTGCCAGCAGCTTAGCGACAGCTGGCATAAACTATGGCTACACCTTC. The variable domain in full, with the rest retrieved from reference TRBV7-9 and TRBJ1-2, is DTGVSQNPRHKITKRGQNVTFRCDPISEHNRLYWYRQTLGQGPEFLTYFQNEAQLEKSRLLSDRFSAERPKGSFSTLEIQRTEQGDSAMYLCASSLATAGINYGYTFGSGTRLTVV.

The chain recombines TRBV7-6 with TRBJ2-1; D possibly corresponds to TRBD2 (6 bases). Germline assignment: CDR1 SGHVS and CDR2 FNYEAQ. The CDR3 loop spans 13 amino acids. Trimming removed 5 bases at V and 6 bases at J, with 11 bases between. Here the CDR3 DNA reads TGTGCCAGCAGCCCGACTAGTTTCAATGAGCAGTTCTTC. Translated: CASSPTSFNEQFF.

There are a few counts of this clone. V and J are TRBV2 and TRBJ1-2; D is possibly TRBD1 (5 bases). With 4 bases removed from V and 11 bases from J, the gap between germline ends came to 11 bases. This CDR3 spans 11 amino acids. From germline, CDR1 is SNHLY and CDR2 FYNNEI. CDR3 in DNA: TGTGCCAGCAGTGGTGGGACGAATTACACCTTC. Translating it yields CASSGGTNYTF.

This clone has a count of ten or more. The rearrangement links TRBV27 to TRBJ2-1, with TRBD2 matching 7 bases. Germline values: CDR1 MNHEY, CDR2 SMNVEV (reference sequence). This CDR3 has 14 residues. Unmatched junction bases numbered 9, after V lost 8 bases and J lost 5 bases. This chain's CDR3 is CASRWRGSNNEQFF. In nucleotides, the CDR3 is TGTGCCAGCCGATGGCGGGGGTCTAACAATGAGCAGTTCTTC.

The chain links TRBV27 to TRBJ2-1; 10 bases are shared with TRBD2. After removal of 5 bases from V and 4 bases from J, the junction contained 5 bases not matched to a gene. Per germline, CDR1 MNHEY and CDR2 SMNVEV (reference sequence). The CDR3 length is 15 residues. The CDR3 DNA reads TGTGCCAGCAGTGCGGGGACTAGCGCATACAATGAGCAGTTCTTC. Translation gives CASSAGTSAYNEQFF.

V and J are TRBV28 and TRBJ1-5; 12 nucleotides line up with TRBD1. Looked up from germline, CDR1 is MDHEN and CDR2 is SYDVKM. The V and J ends lost 4 bases and 0 bases, in that order; junction bases with no gene match: 4. The CDR3 runs 17 residues. The CDR3 DNA is TGTGCCAGCAGTTCGGGACAGGGGGCCTATAGCAATCAGCCCCAGCATTTT. Translation gives CASSSGQGAYSNQPQHF. Full variable domain (rest looked up from reference TRBV28 and TRBJ1-5): DVKVTQSSRYLVKRTGEKVFLECVQDMDHENMFWYRQDPGLGLRLIYFSYDVKMKEKGDIPEGYSVSREKKERFSLILESASTNQTSMYLCASSSGQGAYSNQPQHFGDGTRLSIL.

V gene TRBV7-9 combines with J gene TRBJ2-4; 11 bases agree with TRBD2. The CDR3 runs to 18 residues. Germline V gene data show CDR1 as SEHNR and CDR2 as FQNEAQ (reference sequence). The V segment lost 3 bases and the J segment 7 bases; nucleotides outside the gene matches: 14. CDR3 sequence (DNA): TGTGCCAGCAGCTTCTCCCCCAGGCTAGCGGGAGGCCTTAACATTCAGTACTTC. Its protein is CASSFSPRLAGGLNIQYF.

This clone was found once. The rearrangement joins TRBV7-9 to TRBJ2-7; TRBD1 might be the D (5 bases). Trimming left V 1 base short and J 2 bases short, with 15 bases between. Germline loops: CDR1 SEHNR, CDR2 FQNEAQ (reference sequence). This CDR3 is built from 16 residues. CDR3 bases: TGTGCCAGCAGCTTAGTCCCGGACACAGCTACCTACGAGCAGTACTTC. Protein product: CASSLVPDTATYEQYF.

The chain links TRBV4-1 to TRBJ2-7; no clear D gene. The V end lost 2 bases, the J end lost 0 bases, and 11 bases lay between the germline ends. From germline, CDR1 is MGHRA and CDR2 YSYEKL. The CDR3 covers 15 residues. Here the CDR3 reads CASSQLWTDSYEQYF. CDR3 bases: TGCGCCAGCAGCCAACTCTGGACCGACTCCTACGAGCAGTACTTC.

V is TRBV7-6 and J is TRBJ2-3; D possibly corresponds to TRBD2 (6 bases). V lost 0 bases to trimming and J lost 2 bases, with 9 bases between them. This CDR3 has 15 residues. CDR1 and CDR2 from the germline V gene are SGHVS and FNYEAQ. The CDR3 is CASSLAASVTDTQYF. DNA for the CDR3: TGTGCCAGCAGCTTAGCGGCTAGCGTCACAGATACGCAGTATTTT.

The chain recombines TRBV2 with TRBJ2-2, with D unclear. The CDR3 is 17 residues long. Germline values: CDR1 SNHLY, CDR2 FYNNEI. V was shortened by 5 bases and J by 0 bases, with 16 bases between the two germline ends. CDR3 amino acids: CASSIPRQRANTGELFF. The CDR3 DNA is TGTGCCAGCAGTATCCCCCGGCAGAGAGCGAACACCGGGGAGCTGTTTTTT.

The chain carries TRBV6-6 and TRBJ2-7, with D maybe TRBD2 (6 bases). The CDR3 length is 15 residues. Trimming took 2 bases from V and 4 from J, leaving 15 bases between them. Germline assignment: CDR1 MNHNY and CDR2 SVGAGI (reference sequence). CDR3 coding DNA: TGTGCCAGCAGTTACCGCCCTAGCGAATTGTACGAGCAGTACTTC. Protein sequence: CASSYRPSELYEQYF.

The chain couples TRBV7-2 to TRBJ2-7; 7 bases agree with TRBD1. Germline CDR1 SGHTA, CDR2 FQGNSA. The CDR3 has 12 residues. V lost 5 bases, J lost 6 bases, and 4 bases stayed unmatched. The CDR3 is CASSPTGSEQYF. The CDR3 DNA sequence: TGTGCCAGCAGCCCGACAGGGAGCGAGCAGTACTTC. Looking up the rest from reference TRBV7-2 and TRBJ2-7 gives the full variable domain: GAGVSQSPSNKVTEKGKDVELRCDPISGHTALYWYRQSLGQGLEFLIYFQGNSAPDKSGLPSDRFSAERTGGSVSTLTIQRTQQEDSAVYLCASSPTGSEQYFGPGTRLTVT.

The chain joins TRBV13 to TRBJ1-4; weak D call: TRBD1 (6 bases). This CDR3 spans 12 amino acids. Germline-derived CDR1 and CDR2 are PRHDT and FYEKMQ (reference sequence). With 6 bases removed from V and 8 bases from J, the gap between germline ends came to 10 bases. For the CDR3, the DNA is TGTGCCAGCAGTCAAACAGGGGAAAAACTGTTTTTT. Protein sequence: CASSQTGEKLFF. The full variable domain, rest sourced from reference TRBV13 and TRBJ1-4, is AAGVIQSPRHLIKEKRETATLKCYPIPRHDTVYWYQQGPGQDPQFLISFYEKMQSDKGSIPDRFSAQQFSDYHSELNMSSLELGDSALYFCASSQTGEKLFFGSGTQLSVL.

This CDR3 is CATTHGTHNEQFF. In DNA, the CDR3 is TGTGCCACAACACACGGGACTCACAATGAGCAGTTCTTC. The V call is TRBV6-5, the J call TRBJ2-1; D might be TRBD2 (6 bases). This CDR3 is built from 13 residues. Germline V gene lookup returns CDR1 MNHEY and CDR2 SVGAGI. Trimming removed 10 bases from V and 5 bases from J, with 15 bases in between.

The rearrangement uses TRBV29-1 and TRBJ2-2; TRBD1 agrees at 10 bases. Germline V gene data show CDR1 as SQVTM and CDR2 as ANQGSEA. J lost 7 bases, V lost 7 bases, and 9 bases had no gene match. The CDR3 consists of 14 residues. The CDR3 protein is CSASGTGVVGELFF. The CDR3 nucleotides are TGCAGCGCCTCGGGGACAGGGGTAGTCGGGGAGCTGTTTTTT.

CDR3 bases: TGTGCCAGCAGTTTAGGGACAGGGCGCAGCAATCAGCCCCAGCATTTT. Translation: CASSLGTGRSNQPQHF. The chain recombines TRBV27 with TRBJ1-5; 9 nucleotides agree with TRBD1. The germline V gene has CDR1 MNHEY and CDR2 SMNVEV (reference sequence). V lost 2 bases to trimming and J lost 1 base; unmatched junction nucleotides: 3. The CDR3 has 16 residues.

The genes are TRBV28 and TRBJ1-1, with no clear D. The CDR3 is made up of 10 amino acids. The V and J ends lost 8 bases and 2 bases respectively, with 3 bases between them. Looked up from germline, CDR1 is MDHEN and CDR2 is SYDVKM. CDR3 DNA sequence: TGTGCCAGCGGCAACACTGAAGCTTTCTTT. It is translated as CASGNTEAFF.

The chain combines TRBV4-3 with TRBJ2-7, with no clear D. V dropped 1 base and J dropped 3 bases, with 13 bases sitting between them. The CDR3 loop spans 15 amino acids. Per germline, CDR1 LGHNA and CDR2 YSLEER. Here the CDR3 reads CASSQGTIGNYEQYF. CDR3 DNA sequence: TGCGCCAGCAGCCAAGGAACGATAGGGAACTACGAGCAGTACTTC.

The gene calls are TRBV5-1 and TRBJ2-6; no reliable D call. The CDR3 has 17 residues. Deletions cut 0 bases from V and 0 bases from J, with 10 bases between. Germline CDR1 reads SGHRS; CDR2 reads YFSETQ. The CDR3 DNA sequence: TGCGCCAGCAGCTTGGTATCGCAGAACTCTGGGGCCAACGTCCTGACTTTC. Its translation is CASSLVSQNSGANVLTF.

The chain links TRBV7-8 to TRBJ1-2; D perhaps matches TRBD1 (5 bases). This CDR3 is 16 amino acids long. Per the germline V gene, CDR1 is SGHVS and CDR2 is FQNEAQ. V dropped 1 base and J dropped 6 bases, with 18 bases sitting between them. CDR3: CASSLVGAMGRDGYTF. DNA for the CDR3: TGTGCCAGCAGCTTAGTTGGGGCAATGGGTCGGGATGGCTACACCTTC. Full variable domain (outside the CDR3, taken from reference TRBV7-8 and TRBJ1-2): GAGVSQSPRYKVAKRGQDVALRCDPISGHVSLFWYQQALGQGPEFLTYFQNEAQLDKSGLPSDRFFAERPEGSVSTLKIQRTQQEDSAVYLCASSLVGAMGRDGYTFGSGTRLTVV.

As for this clone: Other DNA sequences within the sample encode an identical CDR3. The chain carries TRBV27 and TRBJ1-5; D perhaps matches TRBD1 (5 bases). V lost 3 bases and J lost 5, with 8 bases in between. The CDR3 is 13 residues long. Germline V CDR1 and CDR2: MNHEY, SMNVEV (reference sequence). The chain's CDR3 is CASSFGGDQPQHF. The DNA for the CDR3 is TGTGCCAGCAGTTTCGGGGGGGATCAGCCCCAGCATTTT.

This clone has a single count. J is TRBJ2-1 and V is TRBV7-3; 7 bases agree with TRBD1. V lost 7 bases to trimming and J lost 5 bases; unmatched junction nucleotides: 2. Germline V gives CDR1 SGHTA, CDR2 FQGTGA. The CDR3 totals 12 residues. Written as DNA, the CDR3 is TGTGCCAGCATGGGACAGAACAATGAGCAGTTCTTC. Residues: CASMGQNNEQFF.

The chain combines TRBV2 with TRBJ1-1; D possibly corresponds to TRBD1 (6 bases). There are 14 residues in the CDR3. In germline, CDR1 is SNHLY, CDR2 FYNNEI. Trimming cost V 9 bases and J 1 base, with 15 bases left between them. In DNA form, the CDR3 reads TGTGCCAGTTATACCCGGGACAAGAACACTGAAGCTTTCTTT. Encoded protein: CASYTRDKNTEAFF.

This clone was found once. This rearrangement joins TRBV28 to TRBJ2-1, with TRBD1 as a possible D gene (5 bases). The ends were cut back, 3 bases at V and 5 bases at J, with 11 bases in the middle. Per germline, CDR1 MDHEN and CDR2 SYDVKM. The CDR3 loop spans 14 amino acids. The CDR3 here is CASSLGRKDNEQFF. The CDR3 bases are TGTGCCAGCAGTTTGGGGCGGAAGGACAATGAGCAGTTCTTC.

The chain joins TRBV4-1 to TRBJ2-5; D not certain. Germline CDR1 reads MGHRA; CDR2 reads YSYEKL. Trimming removed 0 bases from V and 5 bases from J, with 13 bases in between. The length of the CDR3 is 15 residues. CDR3 nucleotides: TGCGCCAGCAGCCAAGATCCGTCCCAGGCGGAGACCCAGTACTTC. Translation gives CASSQDPSQAETQYF.

Here the CDR3 reads CASSPRGLAGGTYEQYF. The CDR3 nucleotides are TGTGCCAGCAGCCCTAGGGGACTAGCGGGAGGAACCTACGAGCAGTACTTC. The chain employs TRBV13 and TRBJ2-7, with 15 bases that match TRBD2. This CDR3 contains 17 residues. Germline lookup yields CDR1 PRHDT and CDR2 FYEKMQ (reference sequence). V dropped 5 bases and J dropped 2; count of bases not matched to a gene: 7.

This chain uses TRBV27 with TRBJ1-5, with D tentatively TRBD1 (6 bases). This CDR3 spans 14 amino acids. V gave up 8 bases and J gave up 6 bases, with 17 bases separating them. In germline, CDR1 is MNHEY, CDR2 SMNVEV (reference sequence). CDR3 in amino acids: CASRARGAGQPQHF. CDR3 in DNA: TGTGCCAGCCGGGCACGGGGGGCAGGTCAGCCCCAGCATTTT.

This clone was seen a single time. V gene TRBV29-1 combines with J gene TRBJ1-4; 7 bases agree with TRBD1. The germline V gene has CDR1 SQVTM and CDR2 ANQGSEA. Germline trimming cut 5 bases from V and 5 bases from J; bases unmatched to any gene: 5. This CDR3 has 13 residues. The CDR3 DNA sequence: TGCAGCGTTCGCTGGGACAGCAATGAAAAACTGTTTTTT. It yields the protein CSVRWDSNEKLFF. Supplemented by reference TRBV29-1 and TRBJ1-4, the full variable domain reads SAVISQKPSRDICQRGTSLTIQCQVDSQVTMMFWYRQQPGQSLTLIATANQGSEATYESGFVIDKFPISRPNLTFSTLTVSNMSPEDSSIYLCSVRWDSNEKLFFGSGTQLSVL.

The rearrangement links TRBV13 to TRBJ2-1; D is unresolved. Germline V gene data show CDR1 as PRHDT and CDR2 as FYEKMQ (reference sequence). This CDR3 is 17 amino acids long. The germline V and J ends were trimmed by 5 bases and 4 bases, with 21 bases remaining between them. CDR3 sequence reads: CASSPWDSGYLYNEQFF. CDR3 nucleotides: TGTGCCAGCAGCCCCTGGGATAGTGGGTACCTATACAATGAGCAGTTCTTC.